These 30 T cell receptor beta chains were all obtained from the same sample, sequenced in a study of T cell responses to AZD1222 COVID-19 vaccine (TCRdb year 2021). Reading the label with the study, this specimen's time point is: baseline before first vaccination. The library was obtained by the immunoSEQ multiplex PCR assay. What TCRdb holds here is the immuneACCESS table cut down to in-frame rearrangements. Part of the clones is not present; checked against another copy, under half of the missing clones reflect an unresolved V gene, and the others are unexplained. Present in this sample are approximately 100,000 clones, around nine tenths of which were seen just once. The ten largest clones add up to around 12% of the sample. The sample was peripheral blood, taken on day 0 of AZD1222 vaccination. These receptors were taken from an adult in good health.

The chain recombines TRBV11-3 with TRBJ2-1; TRBD2 agrees at 8 bases. The germline CDR1 and CDR2 sequences are SGHNT and YENEEA. The CDR3 contains 15 residues. After removal of 1 base from V and 2 bases from J, the junction contained 1 base not matched to a gene. CDR3 sequence reads: CASSLVSGTYNEQFF. CDR3 DNA sequence: TGTGCCAGCAGCTTAGTTAGCGGGACCTACAATGAGCAGTTCTTC.

The rearrangement joins TRBV10-3 to TRBJ2-1, with a tentative D call TRBD2 (5 bases). CDR1 ENHRY and CDR2 SYGVKD come from the germline V gene. V was shortened by 11 bases and J by 9 bases, with 14 bases between the two germline ends. The CDR3 totals 11 residues. The CDR3 DNA sequence: TGTGCCTCCCGGACTTCGGGTGAGCAGTTCTTC. This codes for CASRTSGEQFF.

V usage is TRBV5-1 and J usage is TRBJ2-7; the D is unclear. Germline V gives CDR1 SGHRS, CDR2 YFSETQ. CDR3 length: 15 residues. V shed 2 bases and J shed 7 bases, with 19 bases lying between them. Here the CDR3 reads CASSFGMGPTTEQYF. CDR3 DNA: TGCGCCAGCAGCTTTGGAATGGGCCCCACTACGGAGCAGTACTTC. The full variable domain, completed using reference TRBV5-1 and TRBJ2-7, is KAGVTQTPRYLIKTRGQQVTLSCSPISGHRSVSWYQQTPGQGLQFLFEYFSETQRNKGNFPGRFSGRQFSNSRSEMNVSTLELGDSALYLCASSFGMGPTTEQYFGPGTRLTVT.

The rearrangement uses TRBV5-6 and TRBJ2-5; no reliable D call. Per the germline V gene, CDR1 is SGHDT and CDR2 is YYEEEE. The CDR3 spans 15 residues. V gave up 2 bases and J gave up 3 bases, with 14 bases separating them. As DNA, the CDR3 is TGTGCCAGCAGCTTTCGGGCAGCCATGAAAGAGACCCAGTACTTC. Encoded protein: CASSFRAAMKETQYF.

V and J are TRBV28 and TRBJ1-2, with 7 bases that match TRBD1. Trimming at V came to 6 bases and at J to 5 bases, leaving 9 bases not matched to a gene. CDR1 and CDR2 from the germline V gene are MDHEN and SYDVKM. The CDR3 is 14 residues long. CDR3 amino acids: CASSTTQGSYGYTF. The DNA for the CDR3 is TGTGCCAGCAGCACAACACAGGGGAGTTATGGCTACACCTTC.

The genes are TRBV14 and TRBJ2-2; possibly TRBD2 for D (5 bases). The CDR3 length is 15 residues. V dropped 1 base and J dropped 3 bases, with 9 bases sitting between them. Germline assignment: CDR1 SGHDN and CDR2 FVKESK. The CDR3 reads CASSQVSGDTGELFF. Here the CDR3 DNA reads TGTGCCAGCAGCCAAGTATCCGGGGACACCGGGGAGCTGTTTTTT.

The chain combines TRBV7-9 with TRBJ1-1; D remains unclear. The germline CDR1 and CDR2 sequences are SEHNR and FQNEAQ (reference sequence). With 7 bases removed from V and 4 bases from J, the gap between germline ends came to 13 bases. The CDR3 totals 13 residues. CDR3 coding DNA: TGTGCCAGCACGGGGTTTAGGAGCACTGAAGCTTTCTTT. It is translated as CASTGFRSTEAFF.

This clone occurred once. J is TRBJ2-1 and V is TRBV28; the D gene is possibly TRBD2 (6 bases). V was trimmed by 7 bases and J by 1 base, leaving 17 bases between them. The CDR3 totals 16 residues. The germline gives CDR1 MDHEN, CDR2 SYDVKM. As DNA, the CDR3 is TGTGCCAGCACCTACCTTAGGGGAGGATCCTACAATGAGCAGTTCTTC. Protein: CASTYLRGGSYNEQFF. Full variable domain (outside the CDR3, taken from reference TRBV28 and TRBJ2-1): DVKVTQSSRYLVKRTGEKVFLECVQDMDHENMFWYRQDPGLGLRLIYFSYDVKMKEKGDIPEGYSVSREKKERFSLILESASTNQTSMYLCASTYLRGGSYNEQFFGPGTRLTVL.

The chain links TRBV29-1 to TRBJ1-1; D not resolved. The CDR3 is 14 residues long. Germline lookup yields CDR1 SQVTM and CDR2 ANQGSEA. Trimming stripped 7 bases from V and 7 bases from J, with 22 bases between. CDR3 bases: TGCAGCGCATCGCCCCTGACGGGGATGAGTGAAGCTTTCTTT. Its translation: CSASPLTGMSEAFF. The variable domain in full, with the rest retrieved from reference TRBV29-1 and TRBJ1-1, is SAVISQKPSRDICQRGTSLTIQCQVDSQVTMMFWYRQQPGQSLTLIATANQGSEATYESGFVIDKFPISRPNLTFSTLTVSNMSPEDSSIYLCSASPLTGMSEAFFGQGTRLTVV.

The chain uses TRBV7-2 and TRBJ1-1; D not certain. The V end was cut by 0 bases, the J end by 11 bases, with 13 bases between. CDR3 length: 13 residues. CDR1 is SGHTA and CDR2 is FQGNSA in the germline V gene. This CDR3 is CASSLAGRLSAFF. DNA of the CDR3: TGTGCCAGCAGCTTAGCGGGCAGACTGTCGGCTTTCTTT.

The table lists this clone with a count of one. The J gene is TRBJ1-2, the V gene TRBV28; D possibly corresponds to TRBD1 (5 bases). This CDR3 spans 14 amino acids. Germline loops: CDR1 MDHEN, CDR2 SYDVKM. V was cut by 4 bases and J by 4 bases, with 13 bases left in between. The CDR3 loop is CASSWTRGVYGYTF. DNA for the CDR3: TGTGCCAGCAGTTGGACCCGGGGCGTCTATGGCTACACCTTC.

The chain uses TRBV27 and TRBJ2-1; 10 positions agree with TRBD2. Trimming cost V 3 bases and J 4 bases; bases outside gene matches: 3. This CDR3 is 15 amino acids long. Germline V CDR1 and CDR2: MNHEY, SMNVEV (reference sequence). CDR3 in amino acids: CASSFLTSGYNEQFF. The CDR3 DNA is TGTGCCAGCAGTTTCCTGACTAGCGGGTACAATGAGCAGTTCTTC.

The chain carries TRBV12-3 or TRBV12-4 and TRBJ2-7; D is perhaps TRBD1 (5 bases). The V and J ends lost 1 base and 9 bases respectively, with 10 bases between them. The CDR3 runs to 12 residues. The CDR3 protein is CASSLVQGGQYF. The CDR3 coding sequence is TGTGCCAGCAGTTTAGTTCAGGGCGGGCAGTACTTC.

CDR3 nucleotides: TGTGCCAGCAGGAGGACAGGGACCTACGAGCAGTACTTC. It translates to CASRRTGTYEQYF. The gene calls are TRBV12-3 or TRBV12-4 and TRBJ2-7; 8 nucleotides align to TRBD1. The length of the CDR3 is 13 residues. V lost 6 bases and J lost 2; bases outside the gene matches: 3.

This clone is a singleton in its sample. V usage is TRBV27 and J usage is TRBJ2-1; the D gene is possibly TRBD2 (5 bases). Germline-derived CDR1 and CDR2 are MNHEY and SMNVEV (reference sequence). CDR3 size: 16 residues. V shed 5 bases and J shed 4 bases, with 18 bases lying between them. CDR3 sequence reads: CASSTVGSGPYNEQFF. CDR3 nucleotide sequence: TGTGCCAGCAGTACGGTTGGGAGCGGACCATACAATGAGCAGTTCTTC.

This clone occurred once. J is TRBJ1-1 and V is TRBV30, with TRBD1 matching 7 bases. Germline trimming cut 3 bases from V and 2 bases from J; bases unmatched to any gene: 3. The CDR3 has 13 amino acids. Germline-derived CDR1 and CDR2 are GTSNPN and SVGIG (reference sequence). CDR3 sequence: CAWRRDRNTEAFF. The CDR3 DNA sequence: TGTGCCTGGAGGCGGGACAGAAACACTGAAGCTTTCTTT.

This clone has just a few counts. The J gene is TRBJ2-1, the V gene TRBV20-1, with 11 bases lining up with TRBD2. CDR1 is DFQATT and CDR2 is SNEGSKA in the germline V gene (reference sequence). There are 17 residues in the CDR3. V gave up 3 bases and J gave up 4 bases; unmatched junction bases: 11. The CDR3: CSASGLAGGQPYNEQFF. Here the CDR3 DNA reads TGCAGTGCTAGTGGCCTAGCGGGAGGACAACCTTACAATGAGCAGTTCTTC.

This rearrangement joins TRBV7-8 to TRBJ1-5, with 8 nucleotides matching TRBD1. With 5 bases clipped from V and 6 bases from J, the junction kept 9 bases outside the gene matches. Germline loops: CDR1 SGHVS, CDR2 FQNEAQ. The CDR3 runs 15 residues. The CDR3 DNA follows: TGTGCCAGCAGCCTTTGGACAGGGCAGGGTCAGCCCCAGCATTTT. Residues: CASSLWTGQGQPQHF.

Here the CDR3 reads CASSQGYKWGDEQFF. CDR3 in DNA: TGTGCCAGCAGCCAAGGCTATAAATGGGGGGATGAGCAGTTCTTC. V gene TRBV3-1 (or the pseudogene TRBV3-2) combines with J gene TRBJ2-1; possible D gene TRBD2, 6 bases. Germline-derived CDR1 and CDR2 are LGHDT and YNNKEL (reference sequence). Trimming left V 1 base short and J 8 bases short, with 15 bases between. The CDR3 is 15 residues long.

The chain recombines TRBV4-1 with TRBJ2-2; no clear D gene. Germline V gives CDR1 MGHRA, CDR2 YSYEKL. V was shortened by 0 bases and J by 4 bases, with 6 bases between the two germline ends. This CDR3 has 14 amino acids. The CDR3 sequence: CASSQDWGTGELFF. CDR3 DNA sequence: TGCGCCAGCAGCCAAGATTGGGGCACCGGGGAGCTGTTTTTT.

This clone was counted only a few times. Mismatch with germline at one junction end may stem from a read error. The rearrangement links TRBV27 to TRBJ2-1; either TRBD1 or TRBD2 may supply D (5 bases each). The CDR3 covers 12 residues. The germline CDR1 and CDR2 sequences are MNHEY and SMNVEV (reference sequence). The CDR3 coding sequence is TGTGCCAGCAGTCCCCCGGGACCGATAAAGCTCTTC. Translation gives CASSPPGPIKLF.

The chain combines TRBV6-5 with TRBJ2-7; 7 nucleotides match TRBD2. The CDR3 sequence is 15 residues long. The trim removed 3 bases at V and 6 bases at J, leaving 11 bases unmatched. The germline CDR1 and CDR2 sequences are MNHEY and SVGAGI. The CDR3 coding sequence is TGTGCCAGCAGTTATTCCTCACTCACGGGGGGCGAGCAGTACTTC. It translates to CASSYSSLTGGEQYF.

This sequence joins TRBV14 and TRBJ1-3; D might be TRBD1 (5 bases). CDR3 size: 15 residues. V lost 4 bases and J 3 bases, leaving 13 bases between the germline ends. CDR1 and CDR2 from the germline V gene are SGHDN and FVKESK. The CDR3 DNA is TGTGCCAGCAGCCTTTCCTGGGGACTTGGAAACACCATATATTTT. This sequence encodes CASSLSWGLGNTIYF.

A few counts support this clone. The V and J genes are TRBV19 and TRBJ2-1, with 8 nucleotides matching TRBD2. V was pared by 4 bases and J by 2 bases, with 4 bases of the junction left unmatched. This CDR3 comprises 15 residues. Germline CDR1 and CDR2: LNHDA and SQIVND (reference sequence). The CDR3 spells CASSTGTSTYNEQFF. CDR3 in DNA: TGTGCCAGTAGTACCGGGACTAGTACCTACAATGAGCAGTTCTTC.

The rearrangement joins TRBV9 to TRBJ2-7, with 9 bases aligning to TRBD2. V lost 5 bases, J lost 0 bases, and 9 bases stayed unmatched. Per germline, CDR1 SGDLS and CDR2 YYNGEE. The CDR3 totals 16 residues. CDR3 DNA: TGTGCCAGCAGTCTCAGTGCTAGCGGGGTCTCCTACGAGCAGTACTTC. Its translation: CASSLSASGVSYEQYF.

The V and J genes are TRBV6-6 and TRBJ1-3; weak D call: TRBD1 (5 bases). Trimming stripped 6 bases from V and 0 bases from J, with 15 bases between. This CDR3 is 16 amino acids long. Germline V gives CDR1 MNHNY, CDR2 SVGAGI (reference sequence). The CDR3 DNA is TGTGCCAGCAGCCAGATACAGGTCCACTCTGGAAACACCATATATTTT. Its translation: CASSQIQVHSGNTIYF.

V and J are TRBV28 and TRBJ2-5, with unresolved D. Trimming removed 3 bases from V and 2 bases from J, with 4 bases in between. Germline lookup yields CDR1 MDHEN and CDR2 SYDVKM. CDR3 length equals 12 residues. The CDR3 reads CASSLVQETQYF. CDR3 DNA sequence: TGTGCCAGCAGTTTGGTACAAGAGACCCAGTACTTC.

Only one count was recorded for this clone. The CDR3: CASSEGGGDRALHEQYF. DNA of the CDR3: TGTGCCAGCAGTGAAGGGGGGGGCGACAGGGCCCTCCACGAGCAGTACTTC. The chain carries TRBV2 and TRBJ2-7, with D perhaps matching TRBD1 or TRBD2 (7 bases each). From germline, CDR1 is SNHLY and CDR2 FYNNEI. The CDR3 consists of 17 residues. Trimming pared 1 base from V and 5 bases from J, leaving 21 bases between.

This clone was seen just once. The chain recombines TRBV18 with TRBJ1-1; tentatively, D is TRBD1 (6 bases). The V gene's germline CDR1 is KGHSH and CDR2 LQKENI. This CDR3 region has 14 residues. Trimming removed 1 base at V and 1 base at J, with 7 bases between. The CDR3 nucleotides are TGTGCCAGCTCACCACAGGGACAGAACACTGAAGCTTTCTTT. Its translation: CASSPQGQNTEAFF.

J is TRBJ1-5 and V is TRBV30, with 8 bases that match TRBD1. Per the germline V gene, CDR1 is GTSNPN and CDR2 is SVGIG (reference sequence). This CDR3 region has 17 residues. The V and J ends lost 0 bases and 0 bases, in that order; junction bases with no gene match: 7. The CDR3 sequence: CAWSVNRGSYSNQPQHF. The DNA of the CDR3 is TGTGCCTGGAGTGTCAACAGGGGGAGTTATAGCAATCAGCCCCAGCATTTT.